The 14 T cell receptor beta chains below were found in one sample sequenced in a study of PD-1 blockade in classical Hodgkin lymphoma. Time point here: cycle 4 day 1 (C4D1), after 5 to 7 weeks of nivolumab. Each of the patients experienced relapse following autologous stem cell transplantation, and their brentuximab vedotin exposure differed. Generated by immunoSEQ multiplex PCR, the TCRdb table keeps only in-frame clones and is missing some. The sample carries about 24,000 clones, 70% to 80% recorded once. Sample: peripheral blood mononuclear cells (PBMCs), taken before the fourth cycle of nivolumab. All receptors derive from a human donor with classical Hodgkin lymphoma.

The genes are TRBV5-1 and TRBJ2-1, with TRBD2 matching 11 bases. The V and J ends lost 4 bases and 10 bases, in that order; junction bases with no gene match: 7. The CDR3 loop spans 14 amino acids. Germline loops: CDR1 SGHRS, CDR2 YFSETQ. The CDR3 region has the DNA TGCGCCAGCAGCCTAGCGGGGGGCTTGGTGGAGCAGTTCTTC. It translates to CASSLAGGLVEQFF.

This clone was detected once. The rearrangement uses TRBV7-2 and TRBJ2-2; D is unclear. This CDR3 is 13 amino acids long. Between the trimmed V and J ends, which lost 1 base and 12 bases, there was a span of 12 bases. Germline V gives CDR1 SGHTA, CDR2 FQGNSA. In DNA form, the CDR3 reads TGTGCCAGCAGCTTAGGTCCCGACCGACAGCTGTTTTTT. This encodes CASSLGPDRQLFF.

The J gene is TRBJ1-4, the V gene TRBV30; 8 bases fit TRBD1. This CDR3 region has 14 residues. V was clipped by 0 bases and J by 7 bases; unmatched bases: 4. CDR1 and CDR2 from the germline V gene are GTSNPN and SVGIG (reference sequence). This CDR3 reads CAWSVQGGSEKLFF. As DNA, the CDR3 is TGTGCCTGGAGTGTACAGGGGGGTTCTGAAAAACTGTTTTTT.

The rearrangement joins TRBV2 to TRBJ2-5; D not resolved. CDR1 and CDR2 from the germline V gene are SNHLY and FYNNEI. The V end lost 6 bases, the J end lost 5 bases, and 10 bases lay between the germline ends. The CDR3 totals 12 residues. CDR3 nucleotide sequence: TGTGCCAGCAGCTACAGTGAGGAGACCCAGTACTTC. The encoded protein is CASSYSEETQYF.

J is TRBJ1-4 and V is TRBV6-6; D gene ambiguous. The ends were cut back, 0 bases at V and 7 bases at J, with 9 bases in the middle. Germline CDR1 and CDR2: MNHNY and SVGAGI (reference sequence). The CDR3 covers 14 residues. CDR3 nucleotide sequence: TGTGCCAGCAGTTACTCCGACGGTCCTGAAAAACTGTTTTTT. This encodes CASSYSDGPEKLFF.

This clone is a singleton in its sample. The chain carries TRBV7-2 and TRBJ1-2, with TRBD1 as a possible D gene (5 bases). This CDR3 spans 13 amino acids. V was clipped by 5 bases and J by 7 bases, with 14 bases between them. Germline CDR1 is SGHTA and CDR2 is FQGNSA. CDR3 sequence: CASSHDSRFGYTF. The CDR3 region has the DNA TGTGCCAGCAGCCATGACAGCAGGTTTGGCTACACCTTC.

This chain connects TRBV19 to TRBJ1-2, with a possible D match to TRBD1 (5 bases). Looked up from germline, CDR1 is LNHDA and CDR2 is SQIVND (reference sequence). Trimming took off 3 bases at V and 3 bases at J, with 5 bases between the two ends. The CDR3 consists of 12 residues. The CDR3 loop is CASSMGDYGYTF. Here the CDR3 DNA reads TGTGCCAGTAGTATGGGGGACTATGGCTACACCTTC.

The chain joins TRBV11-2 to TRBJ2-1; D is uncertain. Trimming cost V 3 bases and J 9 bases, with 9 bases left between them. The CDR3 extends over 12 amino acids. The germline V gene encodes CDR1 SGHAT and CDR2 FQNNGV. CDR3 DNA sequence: TGTGCCAGCAGCTTTCTCATAGGTGAGCAGTTCTTC. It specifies CASSFLIGEQFF. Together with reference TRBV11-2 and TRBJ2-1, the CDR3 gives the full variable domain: EAGVAQSPRYKIIEKRQSVAFWCNPISGHATLYWYQQILGQGPKLLIQFQNNGVVDDSQLPKDRFSAERLKGVDSTLKIQPAKLEDSAVYLCASSFLIGEQFFGPGTRLTVL.

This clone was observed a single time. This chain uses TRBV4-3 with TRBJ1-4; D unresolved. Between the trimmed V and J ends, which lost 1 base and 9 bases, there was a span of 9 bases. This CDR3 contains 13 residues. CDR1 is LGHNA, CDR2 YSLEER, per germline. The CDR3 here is CASSQVRNQKLFF. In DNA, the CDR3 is TGCGCCAGCAGCCAAGTAAGGAATCAAAAACTGTTTTTT.

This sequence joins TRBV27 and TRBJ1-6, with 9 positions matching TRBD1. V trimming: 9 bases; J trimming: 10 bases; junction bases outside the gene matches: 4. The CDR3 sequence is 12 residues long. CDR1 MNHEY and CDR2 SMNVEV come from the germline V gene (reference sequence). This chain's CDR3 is CASGQGSSPLHF. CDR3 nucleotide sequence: TGTGCCAGTGGACAGGGGAGCTCACCCCTCCACTTT.

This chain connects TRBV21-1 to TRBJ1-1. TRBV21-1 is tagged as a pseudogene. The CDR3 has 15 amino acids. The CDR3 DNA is TGTGCCAGCAGCAAAGTAGGAGATATGAACACTGAAGCTTTCTTT. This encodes CASSKVGDMNTEAFF.

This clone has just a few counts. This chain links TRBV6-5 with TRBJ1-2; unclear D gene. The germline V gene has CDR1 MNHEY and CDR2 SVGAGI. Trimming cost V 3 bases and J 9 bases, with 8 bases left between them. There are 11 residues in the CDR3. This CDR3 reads CASSYGRSYTF. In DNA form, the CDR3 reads TGTGCCAGCAGTTATGGGCGCAGCTACACCTTC.

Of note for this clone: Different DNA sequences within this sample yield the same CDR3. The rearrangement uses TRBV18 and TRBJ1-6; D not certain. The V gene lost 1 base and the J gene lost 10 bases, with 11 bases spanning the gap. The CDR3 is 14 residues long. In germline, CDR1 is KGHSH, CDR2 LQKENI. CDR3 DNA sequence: TGTGCCAGCTCACCACTGGAGGAAAGGTCACCCCTCCACTTT. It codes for CASSPLEERSPLHF.

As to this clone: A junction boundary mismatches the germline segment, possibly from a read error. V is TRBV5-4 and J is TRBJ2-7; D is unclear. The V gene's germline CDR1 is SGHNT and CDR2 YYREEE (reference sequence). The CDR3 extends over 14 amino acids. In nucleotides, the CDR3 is TGCGCCAGCAGCTTCAGTGGCCCCCGGGACGAGCAGTACTTC. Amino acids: CASSFSGPRDEQYF.